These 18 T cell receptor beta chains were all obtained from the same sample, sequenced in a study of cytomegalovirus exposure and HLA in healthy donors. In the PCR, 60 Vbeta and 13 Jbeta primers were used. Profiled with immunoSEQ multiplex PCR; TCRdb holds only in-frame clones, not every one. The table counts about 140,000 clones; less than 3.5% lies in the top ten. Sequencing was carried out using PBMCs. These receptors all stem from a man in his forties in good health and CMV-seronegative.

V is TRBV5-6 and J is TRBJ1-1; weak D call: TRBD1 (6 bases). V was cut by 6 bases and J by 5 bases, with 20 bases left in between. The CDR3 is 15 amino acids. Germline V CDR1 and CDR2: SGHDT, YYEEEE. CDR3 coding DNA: TGTGCCAGCATCGATGGGGGAGGGGGAGGAACTGAAGCTTTCTTT. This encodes CASIDGGGGGTEAFF.

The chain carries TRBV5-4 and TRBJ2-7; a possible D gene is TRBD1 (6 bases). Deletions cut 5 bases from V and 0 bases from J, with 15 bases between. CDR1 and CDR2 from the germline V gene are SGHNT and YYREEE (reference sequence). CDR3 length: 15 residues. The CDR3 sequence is CASSFFRDTSYEQYF. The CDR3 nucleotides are TGTGCCAGCAGTTTTTTCCGGGACACCTCCTACGAGCAGTACTTC.

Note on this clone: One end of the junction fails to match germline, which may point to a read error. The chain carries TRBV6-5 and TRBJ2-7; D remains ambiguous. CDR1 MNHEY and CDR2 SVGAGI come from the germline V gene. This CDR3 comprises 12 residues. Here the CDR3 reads CASIGNSYERYF. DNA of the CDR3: TGTGCCAGCATTGGCAACTCCTACGAGCGGTACTTC.

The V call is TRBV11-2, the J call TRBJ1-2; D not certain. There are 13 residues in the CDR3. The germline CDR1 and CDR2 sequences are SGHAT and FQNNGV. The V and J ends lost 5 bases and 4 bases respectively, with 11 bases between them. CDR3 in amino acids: CASSPTDFYGYTF. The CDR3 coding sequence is TGTGCCAGCAGCCCCACAGATTTCTATGGCTACACCTTC.

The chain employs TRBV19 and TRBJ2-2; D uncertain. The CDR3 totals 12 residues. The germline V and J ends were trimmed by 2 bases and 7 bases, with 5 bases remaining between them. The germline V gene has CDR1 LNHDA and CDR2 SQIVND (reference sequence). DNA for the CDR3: TGTGCCAGTAGTATATCGGTCGGGGAGCTGTTTTTT. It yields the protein CASSISVGELFF.

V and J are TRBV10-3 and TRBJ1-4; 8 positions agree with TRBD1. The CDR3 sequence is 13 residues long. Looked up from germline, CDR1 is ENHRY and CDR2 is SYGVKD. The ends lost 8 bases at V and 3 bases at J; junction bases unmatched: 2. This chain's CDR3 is CAIGQGPNEKLFF. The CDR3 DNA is TGTGCCATCGGACAGGGACCTAATGAAAAACTGTTTTTT.

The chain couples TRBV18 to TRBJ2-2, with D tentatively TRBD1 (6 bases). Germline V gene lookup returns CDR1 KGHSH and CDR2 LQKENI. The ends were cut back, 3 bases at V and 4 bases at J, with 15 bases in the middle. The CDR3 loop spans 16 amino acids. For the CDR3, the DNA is TGTGCCAGCTCACCCCCAATGGGGGCTGGCACCGGGGAGCTGTTTTTT. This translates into CASSPPMGAGTGELFF.

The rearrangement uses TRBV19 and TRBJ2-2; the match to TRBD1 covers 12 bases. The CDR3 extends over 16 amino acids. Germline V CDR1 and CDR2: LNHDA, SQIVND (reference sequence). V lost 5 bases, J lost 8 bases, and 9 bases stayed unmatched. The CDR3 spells CASSPRDRGRVGELFF. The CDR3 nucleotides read TGTGCCAGTAGTCCCCGGGACAGGGGGCGCGTAGGGGAGCTGTTTTTT.

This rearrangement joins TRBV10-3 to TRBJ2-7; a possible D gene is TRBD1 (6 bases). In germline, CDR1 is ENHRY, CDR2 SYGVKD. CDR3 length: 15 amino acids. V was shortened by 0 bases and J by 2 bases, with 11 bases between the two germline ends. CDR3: CAISESKQGTYEQYF. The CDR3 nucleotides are TGTGCCATCAGTGAGTCCAAACAGGGAACCTACGAGCAGTACTTC.

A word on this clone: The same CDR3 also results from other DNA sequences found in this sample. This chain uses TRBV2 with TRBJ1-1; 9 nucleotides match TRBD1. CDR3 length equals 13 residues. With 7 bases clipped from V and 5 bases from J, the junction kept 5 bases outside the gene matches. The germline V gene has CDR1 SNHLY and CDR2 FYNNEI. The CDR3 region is CASKGQGGTEAFF. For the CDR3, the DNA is TGTGCCAGCAAGGGACAGGGTGGGACTGAAGCTTTCTTT.

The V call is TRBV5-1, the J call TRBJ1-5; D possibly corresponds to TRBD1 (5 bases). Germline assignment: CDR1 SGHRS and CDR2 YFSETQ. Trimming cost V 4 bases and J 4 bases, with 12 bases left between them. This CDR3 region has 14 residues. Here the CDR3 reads CASSLGEGNQPQHF. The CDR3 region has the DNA TGCGCCAGCAGCCTCGGGGAGGGGAATCAGCCCCAGCATTTT.

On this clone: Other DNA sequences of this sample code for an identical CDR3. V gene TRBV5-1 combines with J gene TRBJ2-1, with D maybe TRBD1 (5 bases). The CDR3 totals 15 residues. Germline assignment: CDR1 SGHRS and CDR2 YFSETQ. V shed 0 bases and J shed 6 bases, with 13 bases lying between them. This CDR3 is CASSLEGLGRNEQFF. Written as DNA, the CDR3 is TGCGCCAGCAGCTTGGAGGGGTTGGGGCGCAATGAGCAGTTCTTC.

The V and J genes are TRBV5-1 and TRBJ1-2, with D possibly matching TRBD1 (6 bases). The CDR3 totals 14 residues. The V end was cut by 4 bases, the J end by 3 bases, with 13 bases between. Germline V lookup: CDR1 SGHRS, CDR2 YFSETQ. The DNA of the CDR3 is TGCGCCAGCAGCGCCAGGGGATTTGACTATGGCTACACCTTC. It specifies CASSARGFDYGYTF.

DNA for the CDR3: TGTGCCAGCAGAAAGACAGTGAACTATGGCTACACCTTC. This sequence encodes CASRKTVNYGYTF. The V and J genes are TRBV6-5 and TRBJ1-2, with a weak D call TRBD1 (5 bases). The CDR3 totals 13 residues. Trimming took 6 bases from V and 2 from J, leaving 10 bases between them. In germline, CDR1 is MNHEY, CDR2 SVGAGI.

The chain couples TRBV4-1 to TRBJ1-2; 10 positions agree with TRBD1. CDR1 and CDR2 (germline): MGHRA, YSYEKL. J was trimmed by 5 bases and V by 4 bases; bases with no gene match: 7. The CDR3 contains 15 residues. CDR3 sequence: CASSPRQGAGYGYTF. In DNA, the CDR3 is TGCGCCAGCAGCCCCAGACAGGGGGCAGGGTATGGCTACACCTTC.

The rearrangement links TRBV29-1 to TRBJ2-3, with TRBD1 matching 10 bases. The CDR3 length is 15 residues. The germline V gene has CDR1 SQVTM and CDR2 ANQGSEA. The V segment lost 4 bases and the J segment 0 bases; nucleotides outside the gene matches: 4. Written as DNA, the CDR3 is TGCAGCGTTGTCGGGACAGGGGAAAGCACAGATACGCAGTATTTT. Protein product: CSVVGTGESTDTQYF.

In DNA form, the CDR3 reads TGTGCCAGCAGTGGGACTCGCCCCCCCAGACAGCCCCAGCATTTT. It encodes CASSGTRPPRQPQHF. This chain links TRBV6-1 with TRBJ1-5; no firm D call. The CDR3 contains 15 residues. Germline-derived CDR1 and CDR2 are MNHNS and SASEGT. V was clipped by 4 bases and J by 7 bases, with 17 bases between them.

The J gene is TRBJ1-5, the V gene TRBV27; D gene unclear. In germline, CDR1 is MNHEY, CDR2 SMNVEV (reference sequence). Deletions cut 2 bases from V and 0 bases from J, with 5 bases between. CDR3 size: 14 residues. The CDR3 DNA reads TGTGCCAGCAGTTTACCCTATAGCAATCAGCCCCAGCATTTT. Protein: CASSLPYSNQPQHF.